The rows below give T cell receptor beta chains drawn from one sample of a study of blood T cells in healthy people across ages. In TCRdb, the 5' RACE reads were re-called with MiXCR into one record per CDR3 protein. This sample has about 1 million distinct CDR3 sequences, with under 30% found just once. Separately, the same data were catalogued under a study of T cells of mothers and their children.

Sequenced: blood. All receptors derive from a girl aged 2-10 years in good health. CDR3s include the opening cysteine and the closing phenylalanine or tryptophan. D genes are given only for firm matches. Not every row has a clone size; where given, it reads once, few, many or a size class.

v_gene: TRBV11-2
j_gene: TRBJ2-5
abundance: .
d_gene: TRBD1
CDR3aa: CASSAGGEGETQYF
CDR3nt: TGTGCCAGCAGCGCAGGGGGCGAAGGAGAGACCCAGTACTTC

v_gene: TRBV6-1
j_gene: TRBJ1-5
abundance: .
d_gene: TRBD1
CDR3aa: CASSETGGYQPQHF
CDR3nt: TGTGCCAGCAGTGAGACAGGGGGCTATCAGCCCCAGCATTTT

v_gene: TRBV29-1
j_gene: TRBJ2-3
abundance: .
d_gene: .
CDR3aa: CSVEGVPGPLHTDTQYF
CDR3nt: TGCAGCGTTGAAGGGGTCCCGGGACCCCTCCACACAGATACGCAGTATTTT

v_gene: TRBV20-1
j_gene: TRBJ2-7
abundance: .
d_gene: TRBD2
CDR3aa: CSALSGATYEQYF
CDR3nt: TGCAGTGCCCTTAGCGGGGCGACCTACGAGCAGTACTTC

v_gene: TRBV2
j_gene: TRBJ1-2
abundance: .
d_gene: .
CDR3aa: CASSEPGTAYGYTF
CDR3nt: TGTGCCAGCAGTGAACCGGGTACAGCCTATGGCTACACCTTC

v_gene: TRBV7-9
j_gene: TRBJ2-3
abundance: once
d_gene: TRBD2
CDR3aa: CASDSGGVVDTQYF
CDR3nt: TGTGCCAGTGATAGCGGGGGGGTAGTAGATACGCAGTATTTT

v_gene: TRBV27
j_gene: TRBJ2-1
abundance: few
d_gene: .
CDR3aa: CASRPRDLINEQFF
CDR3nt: TGTGCCAGCAGACCCCGGGACTTGATTAATGAGCAGTTCTTC

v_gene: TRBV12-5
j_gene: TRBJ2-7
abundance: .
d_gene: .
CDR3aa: CASGFSGGSGEQCF
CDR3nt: TGTGCTAGTGGTTTTTCCGGGGGTTCGGGCGAGCAGTGCTTC

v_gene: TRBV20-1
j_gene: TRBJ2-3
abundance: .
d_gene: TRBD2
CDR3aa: CSATLPSGGVDTQYF
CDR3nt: TGCAGTGCCACCCTCCCCAGCGGGGGGGTGGATACGCAGTATTTT

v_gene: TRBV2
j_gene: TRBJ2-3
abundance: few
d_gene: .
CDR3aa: CASRRWETDTQYF
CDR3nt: TGTGCCAGCAGGAGGTGGGAAACAGATACGCAGTATTTT

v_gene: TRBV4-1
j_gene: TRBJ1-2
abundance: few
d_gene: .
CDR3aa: CASSPPDRWGYTF
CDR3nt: TGCGCCAGCAGCCCCCCGGACAGATGGGGCTACACCTTC

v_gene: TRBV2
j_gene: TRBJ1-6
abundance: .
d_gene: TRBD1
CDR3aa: CASSEYRGPNSPLHF
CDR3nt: TGTGCCAGCAGTGAATACAGGGGGCCCAATTCACCCCTCCACTTT

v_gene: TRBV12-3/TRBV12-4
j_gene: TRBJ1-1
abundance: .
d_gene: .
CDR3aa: CASSTDSTEAFF
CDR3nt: TGTGCCAGCAGCACGGACAGCACTGAAGCTTTCTTT

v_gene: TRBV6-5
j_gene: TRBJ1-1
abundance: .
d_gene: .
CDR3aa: CASRLQGTTEAFF
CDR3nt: TGTGCCAGCAGACTACAGGGTACCACTGAAGCTTTCTTT

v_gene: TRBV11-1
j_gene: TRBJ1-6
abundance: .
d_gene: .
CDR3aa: CASSPGIGLRWDIPPLHF
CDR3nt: TGTGCCAGCAGCCCGGGGATCGGGCTCCGCTGGGATATTCCACCCCTCCACTTT

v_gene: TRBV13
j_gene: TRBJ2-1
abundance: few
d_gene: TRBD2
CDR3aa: CASSLGSTPDSGRINEQFF
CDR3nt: TGTGCCAGCAGCTTAGGGTCGACTCCGGATAGCGGGAGGATCAATGAGCAGTTCTTC

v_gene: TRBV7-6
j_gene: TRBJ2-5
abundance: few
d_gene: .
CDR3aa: CASSLWGSDGETQYF
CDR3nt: TGTGCCAGCAGCTTATGGGGGTCTGACGGGGAGACCCAGTACTTC

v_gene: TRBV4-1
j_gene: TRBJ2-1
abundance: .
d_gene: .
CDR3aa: CASSLGGQSLNEQFF
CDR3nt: TGCGCCAGCAGCCTCGGGGGACAGTCACTCAATGAGCAGTTCTTC

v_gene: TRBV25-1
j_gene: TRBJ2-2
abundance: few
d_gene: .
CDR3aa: CASSEGLSPTGELFF
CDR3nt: TGTGCCAGCAGTGAAGGTCTTTCACCCACCGGGGAGCTGTTTTTT

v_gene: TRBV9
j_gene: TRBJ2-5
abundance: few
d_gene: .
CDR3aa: CASSVGRRGEETQYF
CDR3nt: TGTGCCAGCAGCGTAGGAAGAAGGGGGGAAGAGACCCAGTACTTC

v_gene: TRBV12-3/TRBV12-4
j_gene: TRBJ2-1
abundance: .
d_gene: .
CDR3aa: CASSFGSGQNEQFF
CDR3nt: TGTGCCAGCAGTTTTGGTTCGGGCCAAAATGAGCAGTTCTTC

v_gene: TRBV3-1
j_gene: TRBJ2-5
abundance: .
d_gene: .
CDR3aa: CASSQATQETLYF
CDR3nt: TGTGCCAGCAGCCAAGCTACACAAGAGACCCTGTACTTC

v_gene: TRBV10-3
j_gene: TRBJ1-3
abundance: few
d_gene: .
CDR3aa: CAISVGGISGNTIYF
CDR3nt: TGTGCCATCAGTGTCGGGGGAATATCTGGAAACACCATATATTTT

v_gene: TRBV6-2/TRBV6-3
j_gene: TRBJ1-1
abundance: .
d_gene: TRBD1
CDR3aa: CASSLGTTGGHTEAFF
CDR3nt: TGTGCCAGCAGCCTGGGGACGACAGGGGGCCACACTGAAGCTTTCTTT

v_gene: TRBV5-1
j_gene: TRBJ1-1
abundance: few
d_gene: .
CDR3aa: CASRFVEVAEAFF
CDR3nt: TGCGCCAGCAGGTTTGTGGAGGTGGCTGAAGCTTTCTTT

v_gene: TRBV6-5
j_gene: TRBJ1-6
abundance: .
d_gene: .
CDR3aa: CASNKGIGGNSPLHF
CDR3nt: TGTGCCAGCAATAAGGGAATCGGGGGAAATTCACCCCTCCACTTT

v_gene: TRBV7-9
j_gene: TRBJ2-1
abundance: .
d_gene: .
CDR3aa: CASSTTDPFFVEQFF
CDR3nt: TGTGCCAGCAGCACGACGGACCCTTTTTTCGTTGAGCAGTTCTTC

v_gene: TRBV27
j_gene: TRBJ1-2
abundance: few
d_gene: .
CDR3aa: CASRPTDRRSGYTF
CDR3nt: TGTGCCAGCAGACCAACTGACAGGCGGAGTGGCTACACCTTC

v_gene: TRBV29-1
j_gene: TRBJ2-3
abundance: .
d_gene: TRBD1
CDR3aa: CSVETGDGLGTDTQYF
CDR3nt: TGCAGCGTTGAAACAGGGGATGGCCTGGGCACAGATACGCAGTATTTT

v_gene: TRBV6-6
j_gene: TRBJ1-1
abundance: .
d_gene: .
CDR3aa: CASSWPGTMNTEAFF
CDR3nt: TGTGCCAGCAGTTGGCCAGGCACCATGAACACTGAAGCTTTCTTT

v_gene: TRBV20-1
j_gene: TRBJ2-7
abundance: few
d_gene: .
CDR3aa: CSANPRDGGPYEQYF
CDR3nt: TGCAGTGCCAACCCCCGGGACGGAGGACCCTACGAGCAGTACTTC

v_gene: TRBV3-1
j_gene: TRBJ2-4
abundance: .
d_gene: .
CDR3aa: CASSQDPQGLIAKNIQYF
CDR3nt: TGTGCCAGCAGCCAAGATCCCCAGGGACTCATAGCCAAAAACATTCAGTACTTC

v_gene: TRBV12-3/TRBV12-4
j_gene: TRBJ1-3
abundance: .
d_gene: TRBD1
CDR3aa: CASRRTGVSGNTIYF
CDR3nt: TGTGCCAGCAGACGGACAGGGGTATCTGGAAACACCATATATTTT

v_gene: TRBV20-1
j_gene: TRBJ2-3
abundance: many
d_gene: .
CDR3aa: CSAVPGEYLTDTQYF
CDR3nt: TGCAGTGCCGTACCGGGGGAATACCTCACAGATACGCAGTATTTT

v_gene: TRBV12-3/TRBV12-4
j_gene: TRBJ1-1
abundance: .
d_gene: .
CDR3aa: CASSFGGPTEAFF
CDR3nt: TGTGCCAGCAGTTTTGGTGGTCCCACTGAAGCTTTCTTT

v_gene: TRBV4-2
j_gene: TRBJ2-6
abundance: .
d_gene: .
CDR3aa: CASSHYGRSNSGANVLTF
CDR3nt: TGTGCCAGCAGCCACTATGGGCGATCAAACTCTGGGGCCAACGTCCTGACTTTC

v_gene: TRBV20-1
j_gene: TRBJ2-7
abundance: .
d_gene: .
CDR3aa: CSARSVLLAYEQYF
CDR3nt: TGCAGTGCTAGATCTGTCCTTCTAGCGTACGAGCAGTACTTC

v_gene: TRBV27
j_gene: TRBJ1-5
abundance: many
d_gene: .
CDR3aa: CASSLSGSNQPQHF
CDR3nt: TGTGCCAGCAGCTTAAGCGGGAGCAATCAGCCCCAGCATTTT

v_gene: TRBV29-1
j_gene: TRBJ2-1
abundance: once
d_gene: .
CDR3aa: CSVEGTPLRGRADEQFF
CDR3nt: TGCAGCGTTGAAGGTACACCGTTGAGGGGTAGGGCGGATGAGCAGTTCTTC

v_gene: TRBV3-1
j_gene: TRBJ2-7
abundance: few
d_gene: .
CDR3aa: CASSSLDSFEQYF
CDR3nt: TGTGCCAGCAGCAGCCTTGACTCGTTCGAGCAGTACTTC

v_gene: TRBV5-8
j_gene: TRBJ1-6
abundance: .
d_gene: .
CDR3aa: CASSFRWDNSPLHF
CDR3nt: TGTGCCAGCAGCTTCCGTTGGGATAATTCACCCCTCCACTTT